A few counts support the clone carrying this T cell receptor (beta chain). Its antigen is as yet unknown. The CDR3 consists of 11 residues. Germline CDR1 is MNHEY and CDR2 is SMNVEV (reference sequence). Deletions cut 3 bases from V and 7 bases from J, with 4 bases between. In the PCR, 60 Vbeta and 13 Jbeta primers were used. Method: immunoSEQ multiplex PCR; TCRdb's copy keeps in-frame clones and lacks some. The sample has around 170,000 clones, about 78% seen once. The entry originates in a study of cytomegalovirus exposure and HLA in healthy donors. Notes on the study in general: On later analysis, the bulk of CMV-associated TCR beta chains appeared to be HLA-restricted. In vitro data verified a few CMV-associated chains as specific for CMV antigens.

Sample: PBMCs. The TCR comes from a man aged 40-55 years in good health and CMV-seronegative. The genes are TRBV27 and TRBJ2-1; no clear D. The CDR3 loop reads CASSLRNEQFF. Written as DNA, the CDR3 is TGTGCCAGCAGTTTGCGAAATGAGCAGTTCTTC.